These T cell receptor beta chains were read from a single sample in a study of OX40 agonist ivuxolimab in advanced cancers. The assay was immunoSEQ multiplex PCR, and TCRdb's table has in-frame clones only and misses some. The sample has 95,000 to 150,000 clones, about 94% seen once. Sequencing used CD4+ or CD8+ T cells sorted from blood, obtained in a trial of the OX40 agonist ivuxolimab. The receptors shown here come from an adult with an advanced solid tumor such as melanoma, head and neck, liver or kidney cancer. Both conserved end residues are part of each CDR3. A D gene is named only where the DNA matches it firmly. Expanded clones are given a class, and other clones once, few, many or no size at all.

d_gene	v_gene	j_gene	abundance	CDR3nt	CDR3aa
TRBD1	TRBV19	TRBJ2-1	.	TGTGCCAGTAGTATATTATTAGGGACAGGGGGCTCCTACAATGAGCAGTTCTTC	CASSILLGTGGSYNEQFF
.	TRBV5-1	TRBJ2-2	once	TGCGCCAGCAGCCGGACAACGAACACCGGGGAGCTGTTTTTT	CASSRTTNTGELFF
.	TRBV10-2	TRBJ1-5	few	TGCGCCAGCAGTGAGTCCACGGGACAGCCCCAGCATTTT	CASSESTGQPQHF
TRBD1	TRBV29-1	TRBJ1-1	.	TGCAGCGTTATGCGGGACAGTATTTTCAACACTGAAGCTTTCTTT	CSVMRDSIFNTEAFF
.	TRBV27	TRBJ2-1	once	TGTGCCAGCAGTTATGGTCGGGGGCTTGATGAGCAGTTCTTC	CASSYGRGLDEQFF
.	TRBV28	TRBJ1-1	.	TGTGCCAGCAGTTCCCCAACCACGGGCCCAGTGGGGGGTGGAGCTTTCTTT	CASSSPTTGPVGGGAFF
TRBD2	TRBV7-9	TRBJ2-1	once	TGTGCCAGCAGCCCAGACGGCGGGAGGGCCTGGGATGAGCAGTTCTTC	CASSPDGGRAWDEQFF
.	TRBV5-4	TRBJ2-7	.	TGTGCCAGCGGCCGCACCGGGGCCGTAGCCTACGAGCAGTACTTC	CASGRTGAVAYEQYF
TRBD2	TRBV2	TRBJ2-1	.	TGTGCCAGTCGACTAGCCAAAGAGCAGTTCTTC	CASRLAKEQFF
.	TRBV19	TRBJ2-1	.	TGTGCCAGTATGGGTTCTGGTATCAATGAGCAGTTCTTC	CASMGSGINEQFF
TRBD1	TRBV6-5	TRBJ1-4	.	TGTGCCAGCAATGACAGGGGCGGAACTGGAAAACTGTTTTTT	CASNDRGGTGKLFF
TRBD2	TRBV9	TRBJ2-1	.	TGTGCCAGCAGCGCTACCGGGACTAGGATTTACAATGAGCAGTTCTTC	CASSATGTRIYNEQFF
.	TRBV27	TRBJ1-6	few	TGTGCCAGCAGTTTGCAGTATAATTCACCCCTCCACTTT	CASSLQYNSPLHF
TRBD2	TRBV4-1	TRBJ2-5	.	TGCGCCAGCAGCCACTCCGGGACTAGCGGGGTTGAGACCCAGTACTTC	CASSHSGTSGVETQYF
TRBD1	TRBV27	TRBJ1-2	.	TGTGCCAGCAGTTTTAAGGGACAGGGCCTCTATGGCTACACCTTC	CASSFKGQGLYGYTF
.	TRBV5-1	TRBJ1-1	.	TGCGCCAGCAGCTCAGATGGCAGGCGAGCTAACACTGAAGCTTTCTTT	CASSSDGRRANTEAFF
.	TRBV6-1	TRBJ2-5	.	TGTGCCAGCAGTGAAAGGCAATCGGGGAGGACAGGATTACAAGAGACCCAGTACTTC	CASSERQSGRTGLQETQYF
.	TRBV11-3	TRBJ2-1	.	TGTGCCAGCAGCCCCTTAGCGGTTACCTACAATGAGCAGTTCTTC	CASSPLAVTYNEQFF
.	TRBV11-3	TRBJ1-3	.	TGTGCCAGCAGCCCCGGGGCAGTGGAAAACACCATATATTTT	CASSPGAVENTIYF
.	TRBV7-2	TRBJ2-1	.	TGTGCCAGCAGCTTAGTGGATGCTGAGCAGTTCTTC	CASSLVDAEQFF
.	TRBV28	TRBJ2-7	.	TGTGCCAGCAGTCGCTCCGGCGGGACACTCTACGAGCAGTACTTC	CASSRSGGTLYEQYF
.	TRBV4-2	TRBJ2-2	.	TGTGCCAGCAGCCCGGGGCGGGGTGACACCGGGGAGCTGTTTTTT	CASSPGRGDTGELFF
TRBD2	TRBV5-4	TRBJ2-6	.	TGTGCCAGCGGTTTGAGCGGGGTCCACTCTGGGGCCAACGTCCTGACTTTC	CASGLSGVHSGANVLTF
.	TRBV28	TRBJ2-1	.	TGTGTCAGCAGTTACCCCCCTCTGGTTCAATTGTTCTTC	CVSSYPPLVQLFF
.	TRBV28	TRBJ1-1	.	TGTGCCAGCAGTTTATACGGGGAGAAGGGCCCTGAAGCTTTCTTT	CASSLYGEKGPEAFF
TRBD1	TRBV2	TRBJ1-4	.	TGTGCCAGCAGCCGCGACAGGGGGAATGAAAAACTGTTTTTT	CASSRDRGNEKLFF
TRBD1	TRBV5-1	TRBJ2-2	.	TGCGCCAGCAGCTCCAGGGACAGATACACCGGGGAGCTGTTTTTT	CASSSRDRYTGELFF
.	TRBV6-1	TRBJ1-1	.	TGTGCCAGCAGTGAGCGGGGGATGAACACTGAAGCTTTCTTT	CASSERGMNTEAFF
TRBD1	TRBV7-3	TRBJ2-3	.	TGTGCCAGCAGCTATGGGCGCAGGACAGGGGAGGATACGCAGTATTTT	CASSYGRRTGEDTQYF
.	TRBV19	TRBJ2-3	.	TGTGCCAGTAGGGAACAGCCTAGCACAGATACGCAGTATTTT	CASREQPSTDTQYF
.	TRBV7-9	TRBJ1-1	.	TGTGCCAGCAGCTTGTTAGGGACCGGGAACACTGAAGCTTTCTTT	CASSLLGTGNTEAFF
TRBD2	TRBV2	TRBJ2-7	.	TGTGCCAGCAGCCCCCGACTAGCGGGGGTAGGGGAGCAGTACTTC	CASSPRLAGVGEQYF
TRBD1	TRBV7-2	TRBJ1-1	once	TGTGCCAGCAGCCCCCCGACAGGGGTGGGGACTGAAGCTTTCTTT	CASSPPTGVGTEAFF
.	TRBV4-2	TRBJ2-7	.	TGTGCCAGCAGCCAAGATGGGCCTCGGAGGGGCCCCAGCTCCTACGAGCAGTACTTC	CASSQDGPRRGPSSYEQYF
.	TRBV18	TRBJ1-3	.	TGTGCCAGCTCACCCCTCAAGCAGAACTCTGGAAACACCATATATTTT	CASSPLKQNSGNTIYF
TRBD1	TRBV28	TRBJ2-1	.	TGTGCCAGCCTGGCCGGGACAGGGGTAAATGAGCAGTTCTTC	CASLAGTGVNEQFF
.	TRBV7-6	TRBJ2-2	.	TGTGCCAGCAGCTTAGCGACGCTAGCCGGGGAGCTGTTTTTT	CASSLATLAGELFF
.	TRBV5-1	TRBJ2-6	.	TGCGCCAGCAGCCCTCTGGGGGGGCTGACCTCTGGGGCCAACGTCCTGACTTTC	CASSPLGGLTSGANVLTF
TRBD2	TRBV7-9	TRBJ2-3	.	TGTGCCAGCAGCTTAGCGCTCGGGGGAGGGCCGTCGGATACGCAGTATTTT	CASSLALGGGPSDTQYF
TRBD2	TRBV6-6	TRBJ2-1	.	TGTGCCAGCAGGGGAAGCGGGAGGGCCGGCAATGAGCAGTTCTTC	CASRGSGRAGNEQFF
TRBD1	TRBV7-3	TRBJ1-6	.	TGTGCCAGCAGCCCCATTGAGGGACAGGGTAGTTCACCCCTCCACTTT	CASSPIEGQGSSPLHF
TRBD1	TRBV27	TRBJ1-2	.	TGTGCCAGCAGTCCACCTCCCGGGACAGGGAATGGCTACACCTTC	CASSPPPGTGNGYTF
.	TRBV28	TRBJ2-7	once	TGTGCCATCCGAGGGTTTGGAGATTCCTACGAGCAGTACTTC	CAIRGFGDSYEQYF
.	TRBV28	TRBJ1-5	.	TGTGCCAGCAGCCCCGGGGAGGCAAATGGGGACAATCAGCCCCAGCATTTT	CASSPGEANGDNQPQHF
.	TRBV21-1	TRBJ2-2	.	TGTGCCAGCAGGAGGACAGGGGCTGGCGGGGAGCTGTTTTTT	CASRRTGAGGELFF
.	TRBV9	TRBJ2-1	.	TGTGCCAGCAGCGGCTCGCTCTCCTACAATGAGCAGTTCTTC	CASSGSLSYNEQFF
.	TRBV16	TRBJ1-2	.	TGTGCCAGCAGCCAATACCAGGGGCTGGATGGCTACACCTTC	CASSQYQGLDGYTF
.	TRBV27	TRBJ2-5	once	TGTGCCAGCAGGACCCAAGAGACCCAGTACTTC	CASRTQETQYF
TRBD2	TRBV7-3	TRBJ2-3	.	TGTGCCAGCAGCTTAACCCCCTGGACTAGCGGGAGTATAAATACGCAGTATTTT	CASSLTPWTSGSINTQYF
.	TRBV5-1	TRBJ2-2	.	TGCGCCAGCAGCTCAGCCGGCACCACCGGGGAGCTGTTTTTT	CASSSAGTTGELFF
.	TRBV7-2	TRBJ2-5	once	TGTGCCAGCAGCTTAGGCTACGGGGCCCAGTACTTC	CASSLGYGAQYF
.	TRBV19	TRBJ2-5	.	TGTGCCAGTAGTAGGTCGTGGCAGCAAGAGACCCAGTACTTC	CASSRSWQQETQYF
.	TRBV18	TRBJ1-1	.	TGTGCCACCTCTCCACAAACCACTGAAGCTTTCTTT	CATSPQTTEAFF
TRBD2	TRBV25-1	TRBJ2-3	.	TGTGCCAACGTAGCGGGAGGGAAGACAGGTACGCAGTATTTT	CANVAGGKTGTQYF
.	TRBV28	TRBJ1-5	few	TGTGCCAGCAGCCTTGATCAGCCCCAGCATTTT	CASSLDQPQHF
.	TRBV28	TRBJ1-1	.	TGTGCCAGCAGTTTAGGGCAGCTCATGAACACTGAAGCTTTCTTT	CASSLGQLMNTEAFF
.	TRBV9	TRBJ2-3	.	TGTGCCAGCAGCGTAAGACCCCTTTCCGGCTTGGATACGCAGTATTTT	CASSVRPLSGLDTQYF
TRBD2	TRBV27	TRBJ2-7	once	TGTGCCAGCAGTAGACTAGCGGGAGGGAACTCCTACGAGCAGTACTTC	CASSRLAGGNSYEQYF